Below, one T cell receptor (beta chain) is given with its context. Its antigen is still unknown. TCRdb processed the 5' RACE reads anew with MiXCR; each CDR3 protein has one entry. The top ten clones hold roughly 1.6% of a sample with about 890,000 distinct CDR3 sequences, about 12% of them seen once. Germline V gene data show CDR1 as LNHDA and CDR2 as SQIVND (reference sequence). J was trimmed by 8 bases and V by 7 bases; bases with no gene match: 13. The CDR3 has 15 residues. This sample stems from a study of identical twins. Study findings and constraints: Shared out-of-frame alpha sequences (those common to twins) showed excess low generation probability.

This same sample was also taken into another study, of yellow fever vaccine responses in identical twins.

The sequence derives from a woman younger than 35 in good health. Sequencing was done on a sample of PBMCs. The V and J genes are TRBV19 and TRBJ2-1; 8 nucleotides agree with TRBD2. The CDR3 loop is CASMGLAGGGDEQFF. CDR3 nucleotide sequence: TGTGCCAGTATGGGACTGGCGGGGGGTGGAGATGAGCAGTTCTTC.